Below, 4 T cell receptor beta chains from the same sample are listed, as sequenced in a study of T cell responses to AZD1222 COVID-19 vaccine. Profiled with immunoSEQ multiplex PCR; TCRdb holds only in-frame clones, not every one. The table has 130,000 or so clones, about 89% seen once. Sample: peripheral blood, taken on day 0 of MenACWY control vaccination. The receptors originated from an adult in good health.

This CDR3 reads CASSQERLNYNEQFF. The CDR3 DNA is TGTGCCAGCAGCCAAGAGCGACTTAACTACAATGAGCAGTTCTTC. The chain joins TRBV3-1 (or the pseudogene TRBV3-2) to TRBJ2-1; D uncertain. V was cut by 0 bases and J by 3 bases, with 9 bases left in between. Germline loops: CDR1 LGHDT, CDR2 YNNKEL (reference sequence). The CDR3 totals 15 residues.

V usage is TRBV7-2 and J usage is TRBJ2-5; D gene uncertain. V lost 5 bases, J lost 5 bases, and 12 bases lay in between. From germline, CDR1 is SGHTA and CDR2 FQGNSA. The CDR3 is 13 residues long. CDR3 residues: CASSLRGRETQYF. As DNA, the CDR3 is TGTGCCAGCAGCCTGCGAGGAAGGGAGACCCAGTACTTC.

There are a few counts of this clone. The chain joins TRBV12-1 to TRBJ2-5; the table's D call TRBD1 went unverified against the DNA. TRBV12-1 is tagged as a pseudogene. The CDR3 covers 14 residues. The chain's CDR3 is CASSPSCTQETQYF. The DNA for the CDR3 is TGTGCCAGCAGCCCCAGTTGCACCCAAGAGACCCAGTACTTC.

This chain uses TRBV11-2 with TRBJ2-1, with 10 bases that match TRBD2. The CDR3 is made up of 16 amino acids. The V gene end was trimmed by 1 base and the J gene end by 9 bases; junction bases not matched to a gene: 9. From germline, CDR1 is SGHAT and CDR2 FQNNGV. CDR3 in amino acids: CASSLGSLAGATEQFF. In nucleotides, the CDR3 is TGTGCCAGCAGCTTAGGGTCGCTAGCGGGAGCAACTGAGCAGTTCTTC.